Presented here are 5 T cell receptor beta chains from one specimen sequenced in a study of control samples from healthy donors and cancer patients. The assay was immunoSEQ multiplex PCR, and TCRdb's table has in-frame clones only and misses some. The data hold under 70,000 clones, with around nine tenths observed a single time. The source material was PBMCs. The receptors originated from a woman aged 50 to 60 with colorectal cancer.

This chain uses TRBV25-1 with TRBJ2-5; D is unresolved. Germline V gene data show CDR1 as MGHDK and CDR2 as SYGVNS. This CDR3 has 15 residues. The V and J ends lost 0 bases and 3 bases respectively, with 11 bases between them. The CDR3 loop is CASSEYAQSEETQYF. Written as DNA, the CDR3 is TGTGCCAGCAGTGAATACGCCCAATCCGAAGAGACCCAGTACTTC. Together with reference TRBV25-1 and TRBJ2-5, the CDR3 gives the full variable domain: EADIYQTPRYLVIGTGKKITLECSQTMGHDKMYWYQQDPGMELHLIHYSYGVNSTEKGDLSSESTVSRIRTEHFPLTLESARPSHTSQYLCASSEYAQSEETQYFGPGTRLLVL.

The rearrangement joins TRBV28 to TRBJ2-1; D is possibly TRBD2 (6 bases). Trimming took 5 bases from V and 6 from J, leaving 17 bases between them. The CDR3 length is 15 residues. Looked up from germline, CDR1 is MDHEN and CDR2 is SYDVKM. The CDR3 DNA follows: TGTGCCAGCAGTCCTCTTAGCGGCTTTAGCAATGAGCAGTTCTTC. Its translation: CASSPLSGFSNEQFF.

This clone was detected only a few times. The chain carries TRBV3-1 (or the pseudogene TRBV3-2) and TRBJ2-5, with 11 bases lining up with TRBD1. The germline CDR1 and CDR2 sequences are LGHDT and YNNKEL (reference sequence). The CDR3 is made up of 16 amino acids. V gave up 1 base and J gave up 0 bases; unmatched junction bases: 1. The CDR3 nucleotides read TGTGCCAGCAGCCAAGTGGGACAGGGGGACCAAGAGACCCAGTACTTC. It specifies CASSQVGQGDQETQYF.

The genes are TRBV6-6 and TRBJ1-2; D is unclear. The CDR3 extends over 13 amino acids. Trimming shortened V by 10 bases and J by 2 bases, and 14 bases separated the two germline ends. In germline, CDR1 is MNHNY, CDR2 SVGAGI (reference sequence). Here the CDR3 DNA reads TGTGCCACCGTAGGGCTGGGGAACTATGGCTACACCTTC. Its protein is CATVGLGNYGYTF.

This chain connects TRBV19 to TRBJ2-2, with 8 nucleotides matching TRBD2. This CDR3 spans 14 amino acids. Germline CDR1 LNHDA, CDR2 SQIVND (reference sequence). Trimming removed 7 bases from V and 1 base from J; junction bases left unmatched: 2. The CDR3 nucleotides are TGTGCCAGTAAGGCGGGAGGGAACACCGGGGAGCTGTTTTTT. It encodes CASKAGGNTGELFF.